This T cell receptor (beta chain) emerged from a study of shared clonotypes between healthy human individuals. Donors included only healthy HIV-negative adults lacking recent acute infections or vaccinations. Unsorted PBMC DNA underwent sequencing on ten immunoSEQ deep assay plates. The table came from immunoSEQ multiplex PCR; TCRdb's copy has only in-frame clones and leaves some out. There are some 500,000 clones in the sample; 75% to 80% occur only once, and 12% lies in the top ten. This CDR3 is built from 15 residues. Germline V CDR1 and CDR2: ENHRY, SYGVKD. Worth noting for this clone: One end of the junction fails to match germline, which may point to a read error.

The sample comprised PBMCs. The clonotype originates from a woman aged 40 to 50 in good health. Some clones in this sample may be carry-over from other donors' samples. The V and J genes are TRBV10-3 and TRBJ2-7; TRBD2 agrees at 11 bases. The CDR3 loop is CAISEGTSGSYKQYF. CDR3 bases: TGTGCCATCAGTGAGGGGACTAGCGGCTCCTACAAGCAGTACTTC.